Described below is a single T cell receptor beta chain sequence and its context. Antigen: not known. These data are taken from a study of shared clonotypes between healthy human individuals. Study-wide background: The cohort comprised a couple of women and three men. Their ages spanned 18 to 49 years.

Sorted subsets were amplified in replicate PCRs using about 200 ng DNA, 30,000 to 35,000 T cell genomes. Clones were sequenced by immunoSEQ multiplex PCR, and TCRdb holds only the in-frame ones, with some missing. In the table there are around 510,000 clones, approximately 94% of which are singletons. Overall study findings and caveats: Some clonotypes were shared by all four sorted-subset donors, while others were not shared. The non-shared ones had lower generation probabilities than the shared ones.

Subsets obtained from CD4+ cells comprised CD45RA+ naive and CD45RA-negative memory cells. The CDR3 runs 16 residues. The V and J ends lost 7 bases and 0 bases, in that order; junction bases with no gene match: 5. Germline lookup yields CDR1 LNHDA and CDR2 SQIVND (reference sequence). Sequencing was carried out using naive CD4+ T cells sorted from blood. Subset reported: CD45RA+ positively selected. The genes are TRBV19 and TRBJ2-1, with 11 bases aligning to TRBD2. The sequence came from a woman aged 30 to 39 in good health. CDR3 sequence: CASTPTSGASYNEQFF. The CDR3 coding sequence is TGTGCCAGTACCCCGACTAGCGGGGCCTCCTACAATGAGCAGTTCTTC.